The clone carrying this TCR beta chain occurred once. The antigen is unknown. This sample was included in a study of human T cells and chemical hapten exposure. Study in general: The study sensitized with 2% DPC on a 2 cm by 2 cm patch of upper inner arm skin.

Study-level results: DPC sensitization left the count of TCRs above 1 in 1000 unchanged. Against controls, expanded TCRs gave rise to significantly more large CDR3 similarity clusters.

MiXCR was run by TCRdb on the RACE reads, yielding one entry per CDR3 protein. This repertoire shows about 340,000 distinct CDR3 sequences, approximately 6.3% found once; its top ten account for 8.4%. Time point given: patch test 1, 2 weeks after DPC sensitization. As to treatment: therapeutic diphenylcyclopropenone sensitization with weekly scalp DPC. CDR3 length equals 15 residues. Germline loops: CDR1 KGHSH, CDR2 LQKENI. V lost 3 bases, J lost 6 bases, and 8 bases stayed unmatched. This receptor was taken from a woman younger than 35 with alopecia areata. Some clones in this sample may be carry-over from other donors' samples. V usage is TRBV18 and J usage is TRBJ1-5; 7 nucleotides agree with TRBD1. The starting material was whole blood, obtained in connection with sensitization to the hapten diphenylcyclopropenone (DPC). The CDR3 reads CASSPPRQGGQPQHF. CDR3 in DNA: TGTGCCAGCTCACCCCCGAGACAGGGAGGTCAGCCCCAGCATTTT.